This T cell receptor (beta chain) was sequenced in a study of early T cells in non-severe SARS-CoV-2 infection. Turning to the study itself: Sequencing input comprised bulk RNA from unsorted whole blood; chain pairing was not available. Whole-study results and caveats: Lookups in VDJdb leaned toward anti-spike CD8 responses and missed private and CD4 specificities.

This CDR3 has 14 amino acids. Germline CDR1 is SEHNR and CDR2 is FQNEAQ (reference sequence). V was trimmed by 2 bases and J by 4 bases, leaving 11 bases between them. Many counts were recorded for this clonotype. Its antigen is not identified. In the library, individual cDNA molecules carried attached unique molecular identifiers. From the 5' RACE reads, TCRdb called clonotypes with MiXCR, one entry per CDR3 protein. The table records 48,000 or so distinct CDR3 sequences, roughly 13% of them present only once. The chain is built from TRBV7-9 and TRBJ2-5; D may be TRBD1 (6 bases). Specimen: whole blood. This TCR came from an adult who was a healthcare worker with PCR-confirmed SARS-CoV-2 infection or an uninfected control (not recorded which). The DNA for the CDR3 is TGTGCCAGCAGCTTATCAGGGGCGAGAGAGACCCAGTACTTC. This encodes CASSLSGARETQYF.